The rows below give T cell receptor beta chains drawn from one sample of a study of blood T cells in healthy people across ages. One entry per CDR3 protein, called by TCRdb with MiXCR from the 5' RACE reads. The sample lists approximately 780,000 distinct CDR3 sequences, more than 25% occurring once. This same sample was also taken into another study, of T cells of mothers and their children.

Sequencing used blood. These TCRs come from a boy between 10 and 17 years old in good health. Both conserved end residues are part of each CDR3. The D gene is left open where the match is weak. Not all rows give a size; the values are once, few, many and, for expanded clones, a class.

.	TRBV18	.	TRBJ1-1	CASSPWDGSNTEAFF	TGTGCCAGCTCACCATGGGACGGATCGAACACTGAGGCTTTCTTT
.	TRBV7-9	.	TRBJ2-1	CASSLTPWDEQFF	TGTGCCAGCAGCTTGACACCTTGGGATGAGCAGTTCTTC
TRBD1	TRBV28	.	TRBJ1-2	CASSPSGGQPNYGYTF	TGTGCCAGCAGCCCCTCCGGGGGACAGCCTAACTATGGCTACACCTTC
.	TRBV12-3/TRBV12-4	.	TRBJ1-2	CASSDDNYGYTF	TGTGCCAGCAGTGACGACAATTATGGCTACACCTTC
TRBD1	TRBV6-6	.	TRBJ1-4	CASNTGGALFNEKLFF	TGTGCCAGCAACACAGGGGGAGCACTTTTTAATGAAAAACTGTTTTTT
TRBD2	TRBV7-2	.	TRBJ2-5	CASSPRGEREGLFF	TGTGCCAGCAGCCCTAGGGGGGAGCGGGAGGGCCTGTTCTTC
TRBD2	TRBV28	.	TRBJ2-1	CASSVTSGKGNEQFF	TGTGCCAGCAGTGTTACTAGCGGGAAGGGTAATGAGCAGTTCTTC
.	TRBV2	few	TRBJ2-3	CASSGPGSSRTNTQYF	TGTGCCAGCAGTGGACCGGGCTCGTCCCGGACGAATACGCAGTATTTT
.	TRBV6-5	few	TRBJ1-1	CASSYPEEGDWNTEAFF	TGTGCCAGCAGTTATCCAGAGGAGGGTGACTGGAACACTGAAGCTTTCTTT
.	TRBV6-5	few	TRBJ2-7	CASSTGVTKEYEQYF	TGTGCCAGCAGTACTGGGGTCACCAAAGAATACGAGCAGTACTTC
TRBD2	TRBV20-1	.	TRBJ2-1	CSARAGGRNEQFF	TGCAGTGCTAGAGCGGGGGGGCGGAATGAGCAGTTCTTC
.	TRBV9	.	TRBJ2-2	CASSEDPGAGELFF	TGTGCCAGCAGCGAGGACCCAGGGGCCGGGGAGCTGTTTTTT
.	TRBV30	.	TRBJ1-4	CAWSVRPGGEKLFF	TGTGCCTGGAGTGTACGCCCGGGGGGTGAAAAACTGTTTTTT
TRBD2	TRBV29-1	few	TRBJ2-3	CSGTGTSATDTQYF	TGCAGCGGAACCGGGACTAGCGCCACAGATACGCAGTATTTT
.	TRBV29-1	once	TRBJ2-6	CSVAGVVLGANVLTF	TGCAGCGTTGCAGGGGTAGTGTTAGGGGCCAACGTCCTGACTTTC
.	TRBV30	.	TRBJ1-3	CAWSVVKGTIYF	TGTGCCTGGAGTGTAGTGAAGGGCACCATATATTTT
.	TRBV2	few	TRBJ2-7	CASSDPRAGLEQYF	TGTGCCAGCAGTGATCCCCGTGCGGGCCTCGAGCAGTACTTC
TRBD1	TRBV6-1	few	TRBJ1-4	CASRLDRVSEKLFF	TGTGCCAGCAGGTTGGACAGGGTCAGTGAAAAACTGTTTTTT
TRBD1	TRBV6-5	.	TRBJ1-1	CASSYSRDRNTEAFF	TGTGCCAGCAGTTACTCGCGGGACAGGAACACTGAAGCTTTCTTT
TRBD2	TRBV5-1	.	TRBJ2-5	CASSTSSGAEETQYF	TGCGCCAGCAGCACATCTAGCGGGGCCGAAGAGACCCAGTACTTC
.	TRBV10-3	few	TRBJ2-1	CAIRWSEPGNNEQFF	TGTGCCATCCGTTGGTCAGAACCAGGTAACAATGAGCAGTTCTTC
TRBD1	TRBV20-1	.	TRBJ2-7	CSARETGTVDYEQYF	TGCAGTGCAAGAGAGACCGGGACAGTGGACTACGAGCAGTACTTC
TRBD1	TRBV25-1	few	TRBJ2-1	CASSAGQGGDEQFF	TGTGCCAGCAGCGCGGGACAGGGTGGCGATGAGCAGTTCTTC
.	TRBV3-1	.	TRBJ2-1	CASSQGDSSYNEQFF	TGTGCCAGCAGCCAGGGGGACTCCTCTTACAATGAGCAGTTCTTC
.	TRBV6-5	few	TRBJ2-5	CASSSGWETQYF	TGTGCCAGCAGTTCGGGATGGGAGACCCAGTACTTC
.	TRBV9	few	TRBJ2-5	CASSVEVAETQYF	TGTGCCAGCAGCGTAGAGGTGGCGGAAACCCAGTACTTC
TRBD1	TRBV12-3/TRBV12-4	.	TRBJ1-2	CASSPMFWTGVGGYTF	TGTGCCAGCAGTCCCATGTTTTGGACAGGGGTTGGTGGCTACACCTTC
.	TRBV27	.	TRBJ1-5	CASSLLWRADQPQHF	TGTGCCAGCAGTTTGTTGTGGAGGGCCGATCAGCCCCAGCATTTT
.	TRBV7-2	few	TRBJ2-3	CASSGEGVRTDTQYF	TGTGCCAGCAGCGGGGAGGGGGTACGCACAGATACGCAGTATTTT
.	TRBV10-3	once	TRBJ2-1	CAIGRVRDEQFF	TGTGCCATCGGAAGGGTTAGAGATGAGCAGTTCTTC
.	TRBV15	few	TRBJ2-3	CATSRDASAFTDTQYF	TGTGCCACCAGCAGAGATGCTAGCGCGTTCACAGATACGCAGTATTTT
.	TRBV5-1	once	TRBJ2-7	CASSLDRSVYEQYF	TGCGCCAGCAGCTTGGACAGATCAGTTTACGAGCAGTACTTC
TRBD1	TRBV5-1	.	TRBJ2-7	CASSLLTGGEYEQYF	TGCGCCAGCAGCTTGCTGACAGGGGGAGAATACGAGCAGTACTTC
.	TRBV2	.	TRBJ1-1	CASSRHEGPNTEAFF	TGTGCCAGCAGCCGTCATGAGGGCCCGAACACTGAAGCTTTCTTT
.	TRBV20-1	.	TRBJ1-5	CSVNPGVGNQPQHF	TGCAGTGTTAACCCTGGGGTCGGCAATCAGCCCCAGCATTTT
TRBD1	TRBV4-1	.	TRBJ1-2	CASSRSRTGINYGYTF	TGCGCCAGCAGCCGCAGCCGGACAGGGATTAACTATGGCTACACCTTC
.	TRBV20-1	.	TRBJ2-7	CSARDGGLYEQYF	TGCAGTGCTAGAGATGGAGGATTATACGAGCAGTACTTC
TRBD2	TRBV7-3	.	TRBJ2-1	CASRVSGSSSYNEQFF	TGTGCCAGCAGGGTTAGCGGGAGTAGCTCCTACAATGAGCAGTTCTTC
.	TRBV3-1	.	TRBJ2-3	CASSQEDPDTQYF	TGTGCCAGCAGCCAAGAGGACCCAGATACGCAGTATTTT
TRBD2	TRBV10-3	.	TRBJ2-5	CAISVVSGAGETQYF	TGTGCCATCAGTGTTGTTAGCGGGGCTGGAGAGACCCAGTACTTC
.	TRBV20-1	.	TRBJ2-2	CSARDGTGTYTGELFF	TGCAGTGCTAGAGATGGGACGGGAACCTACACCGGGGAGCTGTTTTTT
.	TRBV27	few	TRBJ2-2	CASKRRNTGELFF	TGTGCCAGCAAACGAAGAAACACCGGGGAGCTGTTTTTT
.	TRBV6-5	.	TRBJ2-7	CASSFSGTFSYEQYF	TGTGCCAGCAGTTTTTCCGGGACTTTCTCCTACGAGCAGTACTTC
.	TRBV7-9	few	TRBJ1-1	CASRPYTEAFF	TGTGCCAGCAGGCCCTACACTGAAGCTTTCTTT
TRBD2	TRBV29-1	few	TRBJ2-3	CSVVVAGGIDTQYF	TGCAGCGTTGTAGTGGCGGGGGGCATAGATACGCAGTATTTT
TRBD1	TRBV5-1	.	TRBJ2-1	CASSQTRDSLTYNEQFF	TGCGCCAGCAGCCAGACCCGGGACAGTCTTACCTACAATGAGCAGTTCTTC
TRBD2	TRBV6-6	few	TRBJ2-1	CASSTGTSGVGEQFF	TGTGCCAGCAGTACCGGGACTAGCGGGGTTGGTGAGCAGTTCTTC
.	TRBV10-3	.	TRBJ2-2	CATRAGELFF	TGTGCCACCCGGGCCGGGGAGCTGTTTTTT
.	TRBV4-1	few	TRBJ2-3	CASSQLASVDTQYF	TGCGCCAGCAGCCAATTAGCCTCAGTGGATACGCAGTATTTT
.	TRBV9	few	TRBJ2-7	CASSVAQVHSEQYF	TGTGCCAGCAGCGTGGCACAGGTTCACAGCGAGCAGTACTTC
.	TRBV29-1	few	TRBJ2-1	CSVDRGSSSYNEQFF	TGCAGCGTTGACCGGGGATCAAGCTCCTACAATGAGCAGTTCTTC
.	TRBV20-1	.	TRBJ2-2	CSVPNLYANTGELFF	TGCAGTGTCCCAAACTTATACGCGAACACCGGGGAGCTGTTTTTT
TRBD1	TRBV12-3/TRBV12-4	few	TRBJ2-2	CASNVQGVTGELFF	TGTGCCAGCAACGTACAGGGGGTCACCGGGGAGCTGTTTTTT
.	TRBV5-1	few	TRBJ1-5	CASSLDTNSNQPQHF	TGCGCCAGCAGCTTGGACACAAATAGCAATCAGCCCCAGCATTTT
.	TRBV10-3	.	TRBJ2-2	CAISESAGKSTGELFF	TGTGCCATCAGTGAGTCGGCAGGGAAGAGCACCGGGGAGCTGTTTTTT
TRBD1	TRBV3-1	.	TRBJ1-2	CALKQGQLANYGYTF	TGTGCCCTTAAACAGGGGCAATTAGCTAACTATGGCTACACCTTC
.	TRBV30	.	TRBJ1-2	CAWRPPAGYGYTF	TGTGCCTGGAGGCCCCCCGCGGGCTATGGCTACACCTTC
.	TRBV11-2	few	TRBJ2-7	CASSFGDIGGYEQYF	TGTGCCAGCAGCTTTGGGGACATCGGGGGCTACGAGCAGTACTTC
.	TRBV29-1	many	TRBJ2-7	CSVVMTDTPYEQYF	TGCAGCGTTGTGATGACAGATACTCCCTACGAGCAGTACTTC